One sample yielded the 12 T cell receptor beta chains listed below, sequenced in a study of blood T cell repertoires in COVID-19. Using immunoSEQ multiplex PCR, the repertoire was profiled, and TCRdb retains in-frame clones only, with some absent. The table shows about 250,000 clones, with more than 85% occurring only once. Sequenced: PBMCs or T cells enriched from blood (not recorded which). Receptors were obtained from a man aged 40-49 years who had recovered from COVID-19.

The chain links TRBV3-1 (or the pseudogene TRBV3-2) to TRBJ1-5, with D possibly matching TRBD1 (5 bases). V lost 1 base, J lost 6 bases, and 19 bases lay in between. Germline V lookup: CDR1 LGHDT, CDR2 YNNKEL (reference sequence). This CDR3 has 17 amino acids. CDR3 DNA: TGTGCCAGCAGCCAAGGAAAGACAGTTTCATTAGGTCAGCCCCAGCATTTT. This sequence encodes CASSQGKTVSLGQPQHF.

The table lists this clone with a count of one. The rearrangement uses TRBV4-1 and TRBJ2-1; D is perhaps TRBD2 (5 bases). The CDR3 extends over 14 amino acids. From germline, CDR1 is MGHRA and CDR2 YSYEKL. V was shortened by 6 bases and J by 7 bases, with 16 bases between the two germline ends. The CDR3 region has the DNA TGCGCCAGCAGTGGAATAGAGGGTTGGAATGAGCAGTTCTTC. Amino acid sequence: CASSGIEGWNEQFF.

The chain employs TRBV5-1 and TRBJ2-3; 10 bases match TRBD2. The CDR3 is 17 residues long. V was clipped by 1 base and J by 2 bases; unmatched bases: 7. Germline lookup yields CDR1 SGHRS and CDR2 YFSETQ. The CDR3, as DNA: TGCGCCAGCAGCTTGACTCTAGCGGGAGAGTTCACAGATACGCAGTATTTT. This sequence encodes CASSLTLAGEFTDTQYF.

The rearrangement joins TRBV4-1 to TRBJ2-3; D remains unclear. CDR1 and CDR2 (germline): MGHRA, YSYEKL. This CDR3 is 14 amino acids long. V lost 4 bases, J lost 6 bases, and 14 bases lay in between. The CDR3 here is CASSPQNIFDTQYF. CDR3 nucleotides: TGCGCCAGCAGCCCACAGAATATTTTTGATACGCAGTATTTT.

A single count supports this clone. This could be a read error, since a much larger clone is one nucleotide away. The chain uses TRBV12-3 or TRBV12-4 and TRBJ2-5, with TRBD1 matching 7 bases. With 6 bases clipped from V and 1 base from J, the junction kept 2 bases outside the gene matches. The CDR3 is 13 residues long. CDR3 nucleotides: TGTGCCAGCAGCAGGGACAGCCAAGAGACCCAGTACTTC. It specifies CASSRDSQETQYF.

This clone was seen a few times. This chain's CDR3 is CASSLRRGPPYEQYF. The CDR3 DNA reads TGTGCCAGCAGCTTACGGCGGGGTCCCCCCTACGAGCAGTACTTC. The chain recombines TRBV7-2 with TRBJ2-7; TRBD2 might be the D (6 bases). In germline, CDR1 is SGHTA, CDR2 FQGNSA. Trimming removed 2 bases from V and 2 bases from J, with 13 bases in between. This CDR3 is 15 amino acids long.

This clone has a handful of counts. The genes are TRBV2 and TRBJ1-1, with TRBD1 matching over 7 bases. The CDR3 has 12 amino acids. V shed 11 bases and J 0 bases; nucleotides not matched to a gene: 3. CDR1 is SNHLY and CDR2 is FYNNEI in the germline V gene. The CDR3 DNA reads as TGTGCCGGGGGACAGCTGAACACTGAAGCTTTCTTT. Translating it yields CAGGQLNTEAFF. The full variable domain, with the rest looked up from reference TRBV2 and TRBJ1-1, is EPEVTQTPSHQVTQMGQEVILRCVPISNHLYFYWYRQILGQKVEFLVSFYNNEISEKSEIFDDQFSVERPDGSNFTLKIRSTKLEDSAMYFCAGGQLNTEAFFGQGTRLTVV.

The chain employs TRBV6-1 and TRBJ1-1; D is undetermined. Germline V CDR1 and CDR2: MNHNS, SASEGT. The germline V and J ends were trimmed by 2 bases and 11 bases, with 9 bases remaining between them. The CDR3 has 11 residues. The CDR3 DNA reads TGTGCCAGCAGTGAACTAGTGAATGCTTTCTTT. Its protein is CASSELVNAFF.

The V gene is TRBV19, the J gene TRBJ1-1; tentatively, D is TRBD1 (6 bases). The CDR3 extends over 15 amino acids. V lost 6 bases to trimming and J lost 1 base, with 15 bases between them. Germline values: CDR1 LNHDA, CDR2 SQIVND (reference sequence). This chain's CDR3 is CASRSGQRPNTEAFF. In DNA form, the CDR3 reads TGTGCCAGTAGATCGGGACAACGCCCGAACACTGAAGCTTTCTTT.

This clone was detected once. At the DNA level, this CDR3 is encoded by other sequences in the same sample as well. This chain joins TRBV20-1 and TRBJ2-7; D gene uncertain. V lost 0 bases and J lost 3, with 3 bases in between. Looked up from germline, CDR1 is DFQATT and CDR2 is SNEGSKA (reference sequence). This CDR3 comprises 11 residues. As DNA, the CDR3 is TGCAGTGCTAGAGACAGCTACGAGCAGTACTTC. Translation gives CSARDSYEQYF.

The chain couples TRBV12-3 or TRBV12-4 to TRBJ2-7; TRBD1 is a possible D gene (5 bases). Trimming stripped 2 bases from V and 6 bases from J, with 11 bases between. This CDR3 has 13 residues. CDR3 sequence (DNA): TGTGCCAGCAGTTTATTCGACAGAGCCGAGCAGTACTTC. Translated, it gives CASSLFDRAEQYF.

The chain combines TRBV13 with TRBJ1-3; TRBD1 matches 9 bases. The CDR3 loop spans 11 amino acids. The germline V gene encodes CDR1 PRHDT and CDR2 FYEKMQ (reference sequence). The junction had 4 bases not matched to a gene; V was cut back by 3 bases and J by 16 bases. For the CDR3, the DNA is TGTGCCAGCAGCTTGGGGACAGGGCTTTATTTT. Translation: CASSLGTGLYF.